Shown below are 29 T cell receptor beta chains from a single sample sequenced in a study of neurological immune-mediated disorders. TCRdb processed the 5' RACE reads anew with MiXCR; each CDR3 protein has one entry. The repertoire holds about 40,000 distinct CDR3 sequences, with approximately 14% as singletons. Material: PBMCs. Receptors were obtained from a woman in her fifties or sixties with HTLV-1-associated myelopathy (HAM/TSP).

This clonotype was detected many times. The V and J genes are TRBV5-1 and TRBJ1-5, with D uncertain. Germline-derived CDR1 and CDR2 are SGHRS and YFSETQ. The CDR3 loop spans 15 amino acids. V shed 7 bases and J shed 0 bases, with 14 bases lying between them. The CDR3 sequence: CASSLDGHSNQPQHF. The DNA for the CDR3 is TGCGCCAGCTCCCTGGACGGCCATAGCAATCAGCCCCAGCATTTT.

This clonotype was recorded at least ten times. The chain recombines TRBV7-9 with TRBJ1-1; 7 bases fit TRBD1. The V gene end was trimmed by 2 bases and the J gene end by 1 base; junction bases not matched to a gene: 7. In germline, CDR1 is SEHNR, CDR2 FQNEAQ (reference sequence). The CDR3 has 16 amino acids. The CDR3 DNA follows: TGTGCCAGCAGCTTATTACAGGGGTGGGCGAACACTGAAGCTTTCTTT. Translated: CASSLLQGWANTEAFF.

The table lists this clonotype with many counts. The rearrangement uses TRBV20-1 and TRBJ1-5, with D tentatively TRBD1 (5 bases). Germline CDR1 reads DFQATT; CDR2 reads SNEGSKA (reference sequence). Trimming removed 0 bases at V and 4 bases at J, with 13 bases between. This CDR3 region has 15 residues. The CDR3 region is CSARDPPEGNQPQHF. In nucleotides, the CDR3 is TGCAGTGCTAGAGATCCCCCGGAGGGGAATCAGCCCCAGCATTTT.

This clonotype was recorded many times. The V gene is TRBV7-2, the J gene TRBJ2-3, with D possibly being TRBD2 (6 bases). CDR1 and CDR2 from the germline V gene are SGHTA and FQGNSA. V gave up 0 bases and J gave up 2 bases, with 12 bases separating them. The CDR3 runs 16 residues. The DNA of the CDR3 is TGTGCCAGCAGCTTAGCAACGGGACTTTACACAGATACGCAGTATTTT. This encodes CASSLATGLYTDTQYF.

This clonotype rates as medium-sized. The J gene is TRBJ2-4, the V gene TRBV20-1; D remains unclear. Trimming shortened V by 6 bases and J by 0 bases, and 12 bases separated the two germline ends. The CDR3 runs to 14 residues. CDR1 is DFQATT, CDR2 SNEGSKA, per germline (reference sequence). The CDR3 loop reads CSAATVLAKNIQYF. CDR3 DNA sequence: TGCAGTGCCGCGACGGTACTAGCCAAAAACATTCAGTACTTC.

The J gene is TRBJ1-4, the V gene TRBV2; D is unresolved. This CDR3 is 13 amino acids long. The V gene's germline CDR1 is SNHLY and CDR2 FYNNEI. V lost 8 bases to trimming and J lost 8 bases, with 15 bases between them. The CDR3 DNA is TGTGCCAGCTCGGTCCTCGAGAGGGAAAAACTGTTTTTT. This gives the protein CASSVLEREKLFF.

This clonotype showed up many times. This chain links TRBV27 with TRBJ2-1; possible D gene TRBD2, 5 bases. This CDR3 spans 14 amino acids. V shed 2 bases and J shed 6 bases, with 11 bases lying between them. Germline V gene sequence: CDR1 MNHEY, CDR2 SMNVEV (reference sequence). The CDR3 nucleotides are TGTGCCAGCAGTTTAAGTTTGCGGGTCAATGAGCAGTTCTTC. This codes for CASSLSLRVNEQFF.

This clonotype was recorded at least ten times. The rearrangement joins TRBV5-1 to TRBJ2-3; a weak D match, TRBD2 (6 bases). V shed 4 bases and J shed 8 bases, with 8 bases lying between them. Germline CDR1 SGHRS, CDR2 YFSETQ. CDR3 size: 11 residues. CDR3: CASSEEGTQYF. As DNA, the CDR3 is TGCGCCAGCAGCGAGGAGGGTACGCAGTATTTT.

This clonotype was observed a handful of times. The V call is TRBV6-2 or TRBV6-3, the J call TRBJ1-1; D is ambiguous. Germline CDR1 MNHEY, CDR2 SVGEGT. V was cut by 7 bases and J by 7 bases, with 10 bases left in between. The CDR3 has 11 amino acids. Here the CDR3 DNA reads TGTGCCAGCACCCGAAGTTATGAAGCTTTCTTT. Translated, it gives CASTRSYEAFF.

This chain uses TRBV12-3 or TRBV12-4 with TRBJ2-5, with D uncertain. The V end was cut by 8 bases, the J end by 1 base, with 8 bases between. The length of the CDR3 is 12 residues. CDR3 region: CASRIRQETQYF. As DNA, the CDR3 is TGTGCCAGCCGTATTCGCCAAGAGACCCAGTACTTC.

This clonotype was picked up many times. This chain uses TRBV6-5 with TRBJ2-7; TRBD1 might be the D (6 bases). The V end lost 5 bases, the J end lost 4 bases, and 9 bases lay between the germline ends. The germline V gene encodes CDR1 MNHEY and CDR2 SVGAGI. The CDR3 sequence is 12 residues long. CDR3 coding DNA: TGTGCCAGCAGTACAGGGTTTTACGAGCAGTACTTC. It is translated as CASSTGFYEQYF.

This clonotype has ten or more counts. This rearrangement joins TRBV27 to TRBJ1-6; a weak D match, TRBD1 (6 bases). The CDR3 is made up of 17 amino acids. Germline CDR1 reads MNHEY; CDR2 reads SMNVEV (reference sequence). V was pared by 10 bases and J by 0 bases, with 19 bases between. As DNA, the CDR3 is TGTGCCACCACAGGGCGTTTACGCAGCTCCTATAATTCACCCCTCCACTTT. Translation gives CATTGRLRSSYNSPLHF.

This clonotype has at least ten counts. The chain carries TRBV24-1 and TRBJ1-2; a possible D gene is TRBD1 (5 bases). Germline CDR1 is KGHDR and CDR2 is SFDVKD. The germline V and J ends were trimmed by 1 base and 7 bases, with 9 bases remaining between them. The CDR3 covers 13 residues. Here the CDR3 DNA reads TGTGCCACCAGTGATTTCGAGGGGACTGGCTACACCTTC. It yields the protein CATSDFEGTGYTF.

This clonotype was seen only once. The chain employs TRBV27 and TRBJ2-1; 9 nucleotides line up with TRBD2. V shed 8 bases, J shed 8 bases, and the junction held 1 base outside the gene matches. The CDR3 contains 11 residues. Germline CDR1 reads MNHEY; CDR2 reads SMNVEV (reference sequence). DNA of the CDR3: TGTGCCAGCCCTAGCGGGGATGAGCAGTTCTTC. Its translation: CASPSGDEQFF.

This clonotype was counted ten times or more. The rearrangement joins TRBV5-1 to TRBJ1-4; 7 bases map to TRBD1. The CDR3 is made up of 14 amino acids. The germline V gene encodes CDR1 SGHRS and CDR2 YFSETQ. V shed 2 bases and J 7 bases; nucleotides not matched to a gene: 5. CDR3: CASSLIQGSEKLFF. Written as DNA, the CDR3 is TGCGCCAGCAGCTTAATACAGGGGAGTGAAAAACTGTTTTTT.

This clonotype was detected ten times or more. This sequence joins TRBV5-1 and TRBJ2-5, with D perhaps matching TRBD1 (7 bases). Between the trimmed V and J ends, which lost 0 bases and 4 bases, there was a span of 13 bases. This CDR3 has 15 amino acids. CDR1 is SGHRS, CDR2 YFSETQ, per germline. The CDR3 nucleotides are TGCGCCAGCAGCTTGGGCCAGGGGGGCGGAGAGACCCAGTACTTC. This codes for CASSLGQGGGETQYF.

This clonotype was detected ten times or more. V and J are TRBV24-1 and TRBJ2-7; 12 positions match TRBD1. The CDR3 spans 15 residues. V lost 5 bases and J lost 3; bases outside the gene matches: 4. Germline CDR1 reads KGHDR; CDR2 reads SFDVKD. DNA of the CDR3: TGTGCCACCAGTGGAGGGACAGGGGGCCTCTACGAGCAGTACTTC. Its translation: CATSGGTGGLYEQYF.

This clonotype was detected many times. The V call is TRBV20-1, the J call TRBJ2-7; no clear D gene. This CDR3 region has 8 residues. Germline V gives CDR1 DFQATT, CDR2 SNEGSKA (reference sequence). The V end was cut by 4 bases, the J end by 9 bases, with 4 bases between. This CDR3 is CSANWQYF. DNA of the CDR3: TGCAGTGCTAACTGGCAGTACTTC.

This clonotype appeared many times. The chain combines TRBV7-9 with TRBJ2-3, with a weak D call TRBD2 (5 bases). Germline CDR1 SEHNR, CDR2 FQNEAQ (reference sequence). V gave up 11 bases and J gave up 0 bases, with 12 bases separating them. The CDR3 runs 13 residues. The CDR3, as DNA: TGTGCCCTCCGGGATGTGAGCACAGATACGCAGTATTTT. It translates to CALRDVSTDTQYF.

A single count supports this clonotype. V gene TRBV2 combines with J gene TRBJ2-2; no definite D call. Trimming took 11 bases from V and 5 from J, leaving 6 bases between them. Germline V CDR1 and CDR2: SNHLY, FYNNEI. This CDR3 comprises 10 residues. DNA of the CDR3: TGTGCCCTCGGAACCGGGGAGCTGTTTTTT. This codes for CALGTGELFF.

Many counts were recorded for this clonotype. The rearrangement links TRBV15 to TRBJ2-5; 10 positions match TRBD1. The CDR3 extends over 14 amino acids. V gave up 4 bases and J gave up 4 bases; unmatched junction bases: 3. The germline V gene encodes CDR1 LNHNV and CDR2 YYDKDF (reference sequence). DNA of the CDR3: TGTGCCACCAGCATAGACAGGGGGCGAGAGACCCAGTACTTC. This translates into CATSIDRGRETQYF.

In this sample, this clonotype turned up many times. For the CDR3, the DNA is TGCGCCAGCAGCCCCCCGGAGGGCACCGGGGCCAACGTCCTGACTTTC. Translation: CASSPPEGTGANVLTF. The chain recombines TRBV4-3 with TRBJ2-6, with TRBD2 as a possible D gene (6 bases). The CDR3 consists of 16 residues. Germline values: CDR1 LGHNA, CDR2 YSLEER. V lost 4 bases and J 4 bases, leaving 14 bases between the germline ends.

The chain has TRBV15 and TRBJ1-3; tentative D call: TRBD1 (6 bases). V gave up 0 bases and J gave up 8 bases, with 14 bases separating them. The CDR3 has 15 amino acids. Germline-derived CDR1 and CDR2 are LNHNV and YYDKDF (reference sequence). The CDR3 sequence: CATSRDLGHGDTIYF. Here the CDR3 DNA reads TGTGCCACCAGCAGAGATCTGGGACACGGAGACACCATATATTTT.

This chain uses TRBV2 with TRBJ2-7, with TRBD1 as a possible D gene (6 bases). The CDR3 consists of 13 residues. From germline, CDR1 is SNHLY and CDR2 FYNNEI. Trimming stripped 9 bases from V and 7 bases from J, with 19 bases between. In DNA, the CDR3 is TGTGCCAGGTCCAGGGGATCCTCGGGGGAGCAGTACTTC. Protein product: CARSRGSSGEQYF.

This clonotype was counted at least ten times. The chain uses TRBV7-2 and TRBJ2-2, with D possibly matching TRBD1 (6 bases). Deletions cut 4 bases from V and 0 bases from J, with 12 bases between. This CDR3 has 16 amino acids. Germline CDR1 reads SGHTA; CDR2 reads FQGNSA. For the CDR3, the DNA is TGTGCCAGCAGCTCGAAACAGGGATCGAACACCGGGGAGCTGTTTTTT. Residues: CASSSKQGSNTGELFF.

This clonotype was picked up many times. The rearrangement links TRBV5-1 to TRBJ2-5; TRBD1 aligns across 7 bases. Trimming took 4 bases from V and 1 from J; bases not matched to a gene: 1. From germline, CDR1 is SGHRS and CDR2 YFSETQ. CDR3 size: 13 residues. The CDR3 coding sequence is TGCGCCAGCAGCCGGGACAGCCAAGAGACCCAGTACTTC. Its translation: CASSRDSQETQYF. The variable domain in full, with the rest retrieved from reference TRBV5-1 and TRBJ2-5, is KAGVTQTPRYLIKTRGQQVTLSCSPISGHRSVSWYQQTPGQGLQFLFEYFSETQRNKGNFPGRFSGRQFSNSRSEMNVSTLELGDSALYLCASSRDSQETQYFGPGTRLLVL.

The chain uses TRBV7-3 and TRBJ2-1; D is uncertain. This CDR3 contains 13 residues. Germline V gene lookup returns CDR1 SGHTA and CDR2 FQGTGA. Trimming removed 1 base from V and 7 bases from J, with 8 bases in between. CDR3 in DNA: TGTGCCAGCAGCTTAATCAAGCAGAATGAGCAGTTCTTC. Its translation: CASSLIKQNEQFF.

The CDR3 region has the DNA TGTGCCATCAAACGATCGGGGGAGCCCCAGCATTTT. This translates into CAIKRSGEPQHF. The V call is TRBV10-3, the J call TRBJ1-5; maybe TRBD1 (5 bases). The germline gives CDR1 ENHRY, CDR2 SYGVKD. This CDR3 is 12 amino acids long. V was shortened by 7 bases and J by 8 bases, with 12 bases between the two germline ends.

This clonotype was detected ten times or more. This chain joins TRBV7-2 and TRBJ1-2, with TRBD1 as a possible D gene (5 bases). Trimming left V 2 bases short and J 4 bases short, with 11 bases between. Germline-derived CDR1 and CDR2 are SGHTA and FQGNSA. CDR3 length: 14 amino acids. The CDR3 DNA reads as TGTGCCAGCAGCTTATCTCCAGGGACCTATGGCTACACCTTC. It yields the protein CASSLSPGTYGYTF.